Included here is one TCR beta chain sequence, with context. Its antigen has not been determined. No much larger clone exists at a distance of one base, and base qualities are not known. The data stem from a study of T cell changes during pregnancy in multiple sclerosis (dated by TCRdb to the late 2010s). Regarding the complete study: The study examined how the T cell repertoire changed over the course of pregnancy in women with multiple sclerosis.

The library relied on the immunoSEQ multiplex PCR assay. TCRdb mirrors the immuneACCESS table, restricted to in-frame sequences. Some clones are absent from its copies; in checked studies, under half trace to an unresolved V gene, and the reason for the others is unknown. The sample includes 20,000 to 25,000 clones, with 91% observed a single time. The ten largest clones represent roughly 0.59% of the sample. CDR1 and CDR2 (SGHRS, YFSETQ) derive from the germline V gene. V drops 3 bases and J drops 6 bases, leaving 19 bases in between. Taken from cysteine to phenylalanine, the CDR3 has 16 residues. Of the read, only the CDR3 DNA is kept; its 48 bases are in frame from base 1.

The sequence came from a female donor in good health, enrolled as a control in a pregnancy study. The rearranged chain carries TRBV5-1 and TRBJ2-1; possibly the D gene is TRBD2, per 5 matching bases. The sample was CD4+ T cells from peripheral blood mononuclear cells, taken after pregnancy. The nucleotide sequence reads as follows: TGCGCCAGCAGCTACTACAGCGGAATCCTTTTCAATGAGCAGTTCTTC. This is translated as CASSYYSGILFNEQFF.